The 23 T cell receptor beta chains in this list originate from one sample, sequenced in a study of vaccination effects on CD4 cells after COVID-19. No antigen has been assigned to these receptors. TCRdb's table, derived via immunoSEQ multiplex PCR, lists solely in-frame clones and lacks some. The sample carries some 41,000 clones, about three fifths recorded once. After expansion with viral peptide pools in the ViraFEST assay, antigen-specific CD4+ T cells were sequenced. Isolation of CD4+ T cells took place after 10 days of culture. People in the vaccine group had not been infected with SARS-CoV-2 before, and their nucleocapsid antibodies were negative. The material sequenced was CD4+ T cells from PBMCs cultured with HCoV-OC43 spike peptides, taken before COVID-19 vaccination. Subset indicated: HCoV-OC43 spike overlapping peptide pool stimulation. The origin of the receptors is a human donor who received a COVID-19 vaccine.

The chain is built from TRBV11-3 and TRBJ2-1, with D possibly matching TRBD2 (6 bases). V was trimmed by 2 bases and J by 8 bases, leaving 10 bases between them. CDR3 length equals 13 residues. Germline V lookup: CDR1 SGHNT, CDR2 YENEEA. CDR3 sequence reads: CASSLSWGDEQFF. The CDR3 nucleotides read TGTGCCAGCAGCTTATCTTGGGGGGATGAGCAGTTCTTC.

This clone came up a few times. The V gene is TRBV15, the J gene TRBJ1-1, with 8 nucleotides matching TRBD1. In germline, CDR1 is LNHNV, CDR2 YYDKDF (reference sequence). The CDR3 has 17 residues. J was trimmed by 0 bases and V by 1 base; bases with no gene match: 7. CDR3 region: CATSRVRGLGLNTEAFF. The CDR3 DNA reads TGTGCCACCAGCAGAGTCAGGGGGCTGGGGCTGAACACTGAAGCTTTCTTT.

Relative to its sample, this clone is medium-sized (0.01 to 0.1%). This chain uses TRBV2 with TRBJ1-2; 8 nucleotides match TRBD1. V lost 4 bases and J lost 4; bases outside the gene matches: 5. The germline V gene encodes CDR1 SNHLY and CDR2 FYNNEI. There are 14 residues in the CDR3. The CDR3 here is CASSVSQGGYGYTF. DNA of the CDR3: TGTGCCAGCAGTGTTTCACAGGGGGGCTATGGCTACACCTTC.

In its sample, this clone was seen once. The chain uses TRBV6-5 and TRBJ1-6; TRBD1 agrees at 9 bases. With 6 bases clipped from V and 5 bases from J, the junction kept 5 bases outside the gene matches. There are 15 residues in the CDR3. Germline V gene data show CDR1 as MNHEY and CDR2 as SVGAGI. This CDR3 reads CASRTTGGDNSPLHF. The CDR3 nucleotides are TGTGCCAGCAGGACGACAGGGGGAGATAATTCACCCCTCCACTTT.

Here the CDR3 DNA reads TGTGCCAGCTCGCCCCAGAGGGCGCGAGGCACTGAAGCTTTCTTT. Translation: CASSPQRARGTEAFF. V gene TRBV18 combines with J gene TRBJ1-1, with no clear D. V lost 6 bases and J lost 4, with 18 bases in between. Germline V gives CDR1 KGHSH, CDR2 LQKENI. CDR3 length equals 15 residues.

This clone appeared many times. The rearrangement uses TRBV9 and TRBJ1-3; D may be TRBD1 (5 bases). Germline V gene sequence: CDR1 SGDLS, CDR2 YYNGEE. V was cut by 3 bases and J by 0 bases, with 10 bases left in between. The CDR3 runs 15 residues. The CDR3 sequence is CASSAGFSSGNTIYF. DNA of the CDR3: TGTGCCAGCAGCGCAGGGTTTAGCTCTGGAAACACCATATATTTT.

This clone was detected only a few times. CDR3 in DNA: TGCGCCAGCAGCTCAACACAGGGGAACTATGGCTACACCTTC. Translating gives CASSSTQGNYGYTF. V gene TRBV5-1 combines with J gene TRBJ1-2, with 7 bases aligning to TRBD1. CDR1 and CDR2 (germline): SGHRS, YFSETQ. V shed 3 bases and J 2 bases; nucleotides not matched to a gene: 4. The CDR3 has 14 residues. The complete variable domain, with remaining parts taken from reference TRBV5-1 and TRBJ1-2, reads KAGVTQTPRYLIKTRGQQVTLSCSPISGHRSVSWYQQTPGQGLQFLFEYFSETQRNKGNFPGRFSGRQFSNSRSEMNVSTLELGDSALYLCASSSTQGNYGYTFGSGTRLTVV.

This clone came up a few times. The genes are TRBV3-1 (or the pseudogene TRBV3-2) and TRBJ2-1; 8 nucleotides agree with TRBD1. The CDR3 spans 14 residues. The trim removed 6 bases at V and 6 bases at J, leaving 7 bases unmatched. CDR1 LGHDT and CDR2 YNNKEL come from the germline V gene (reference sequence). The CDR3 loop reads CASRPLDRGNEQFF. Written as DNA, the CDR3 is TGTGCCAGCAGACCACTTGACAGGGGCAATGAGCAGTTCTTC.

This chain uses TRBV19 with TRBJ1-1, with 7 bases aligning to TRBD1. Trimming cost V 7 bases and J 5 bases; bases outside gene matches: 10. Germline CDR1 LNHDA, CDR2 SQIVND (reference sequence). The CDR3 covers 14 residues. CDR3 nucleotide sequence: TGTGCCAGTATCAGCAGGGGGAGGAGAACTGAAGCTTTCTTT. It is translated as CASISRGRRTEAFF.

V usage is TRBV27 and J usage is TRBJ2-7, with D possibly TRBD2 on 5 matching bases. With 6 bases removed from V and 5 bases from J, the gap between germline ends came to 11 bases. The CDR3 spans 12 residues. CDR1 and CDR2 from the germline V gene are MNHEY and SMNVEV (reference sequence). CDR3 in DNA: TGTGCCAGCAGCTGGGAGTCCGACGAGCAGTACTTC. Amino acid sequence: CASSWESDEQYF.

CDR3 in DNA: TGTGCCAGCTCCGGGACAGGAGCTACCTACGAGCAGTACTTC. This sequence encodes CASSGTGATYEQYF. This rearrangement joins TRBV19 to TRBJ2-7; 8 bases are a match to TRBD1. V dropped 9 bases and J dropped 2; count of bases not matched to a gene: 9. The CDR3 has 14 residues. The germline V gene encodes CDR1 LNHDA and CDR2 SQIVND (reference sequence).

The table lists this clone with a few counts. The J gene is TRBJ2-7, the V gene TRBV9, with D perhaps TRBD1 (7 bases). This CDR3 contains 13 residues. Trimming stripped 3 bases from V and 3 bases from J, with 10 bases between. The germline V gene has CDR1 SGDLS and CDR2 YYNGEE. The CDR3: CASSGGDSYEQYF. The CDR3 region has the DNA TGTGCCAGCAGCGGGGGGGACAGCTACGAGCAGTACTTC.

The chain couples TRBV10-3 to TRBJ1-2; 7 bases align to TRBD1. The CDR3 has 15 amino acids. The ends lost 3 bases at V and 8 bases at J; junction bases unmatched: 12. Germline CDR1 and CDR2: ENHRY and SYGVKD. The DNA of the CDR3 is TGTGCCATCAGTGAACCCCAGACAGGGATAAACGGCTACACCTTC. It codes for CAISEPQTGINGYTF.

The chain combines TRBV7-9 with TRBJ1-1, with 11 bases aligning to TRBD1. This CDR3 spans 14 amino acids. With V trimmed by 4 bases and J by 2 bases, 0 bases remained unmatched. Per the germline V gene, CDR1 is SEHNR and CDR2 is FQNEAQ (reference sequence). CDR3 in DNA: TGTGCCAGCAGCTGGACAGGGGGCAACACTGAAGCTTTCTTT. It specifies CASSWTGGNTEAFF.

The chain recombines TRBV3-1 (or the pseudogene TRBV3-2) with TRBJ2-1, with TRBD1 identical over 12 bases. V was clipped by 2 bases and J by 9 bases; unmatched bases: 8. Germline assignment: CDR1 LGHDT and CDR2 YNNKEL (reference sequence). The CDR3 has 16 residues. In DNA, the CDR3 is TGTGCCAGCAGCCAATACTCCGGGACAGGGGGCGGTGAGCAGTTCTTC. It yields the protein CASSQYSGTGGGEQFF.

The chain couples TRBV27 to TRBJ2-5; TRBD1 matches 9 bases. V was clipped by 5 bases and J by 4 bases; unmatched bases: 8. The CDR3 runs 15 residues. Germline CDR1 MNHEY, CDR2 SMNVEV (reference sequence). The CDR3: CASSPGQGNAETQYF. Here the CDR3 DNA reads TGTGCCAGCAGTCCCGGACAGGGGAATGCAGAGACCCAGTACTTC.

Only one count was recorded for this clone. The chain is built from TRBV7-8 and TRBJ1-5; perhaps TRBD1 as D (5 bases). Deletions cut 5 bases from V and 2 bases from J, with 10 bases between. Germline V gene data show CDR1 as SGHVS and CDR2 as FQNEAQ. The CDR3 contains 14 residues. CDR3 nucleotides: TGTGCCAGCAGCCCAGGACAAGGCAATCAGCCCCAGCATTTT. Its translation: CASSPGQGNQPQHF.

This sequence joins TRBV7-9 and TRBJ2-2; 13 bases are a match to TRBD2. The CDR3 contains 18 residues. Losses at the gene ends were 2 bases for V and 7 bases for J; bases not matched to a gene: 10. Germline V gives CDR1 SEHNR, CDR2 FQNEAQ (reference sequence). In nucleotides, the CDR3 is TGTGCCAGCAGCTTAACCCGCGGACTAGCGGGGGAGGTCGGGGAGCTGTTTTTT. Residues: CASSLTRGLAGEVGELFF.

This clone was recorded a few times. The rearrangement joins TRBV5-1 to TRBJ1-6; 10 nucleotides agree with TRBD1. Trimming removed 2 bases from V and 7 bases from J; junction bases left unmatched: 3. Germline V gene data show CDR1 as SGHRS and CDR2 as YFSETQ. The CDR3 loop spans 15 amino acids. CDR3 coding DNA: TGCGCCAGCAGCTTAGGACAGGGGGAAAATTCACCCCTCCACTTT. Protein product: CASSLGQGENSPLHF.

CDR3 DNA: TGTGCCAGCAGTGAGATGGGAGGCCCAGGAAACACCATATATTTT. It codes for CASSEMGGPGNTIYF. The gene calls are TRBV6-4 and TRBJ1-3; no clear D. Between the trimmed V and J ends, which lost 3 bases and 4 bases, there was a span of 13 bases. The CDR3 sequence is 15 residues long. CDR1 is MRHNA and CDR2 is SNTAGT in the germline V gene.

This clone has only a few counts. V gene TRBV19 combines with J gene TRBJ1-2; tentative D call: TRBD1 (5 bases). V gave up 6 bases and J gave up 1 base, with 21 bases separating them. This CDR3 is built from 17 residues. Germline values: CDR1 LNHDA, CDR2 SQIVND (reference sequence). The CDR3 DNA is TGTGCCAGTAGCCCAAACCCCGGGGCGGAATTTAACTATGGCTACACCTTC. Its translation: CASSPNPGAEFNYGYTF. The full variable domain, its missing parts supplied by reference TRBV19 and TRBJ1-2, is DGGITQSPKYLFRKEGQNVTLSCEQNLNHDAMYWYRQDPGQGLRLIYYSQIVNDFQKGDIAEGYSVSREKKESFPLTVTSAQKNPTAFYLCASSPNPGAEFNYGYTFGSGTRLTVV.

The V gene is TRBV5-1, the J gene TRBJ1-1; 8 bases are shared with TRBD1. Germline V gives CDR1 SGHRS, CDR2 YFSETQ. Germline trimming cut 4 bases from V and 1 base from J; bases unmatched to any gene: 3. This CDR3 is built from 14 residues. CDR3 sequence (DNA): TGCGCCAGCAGCATCGGGACAGGGAACACTGAAGCTTTCTTT. Translating gives CASSIGTGNTEAFF.

DNA of the CDR3: TGCGCCAGCAGCCGCGCGGGACAGAACTACAATGAGCAGTTCTTC. This sequence encodes CASSRAGQNYNEQFF. This chain joins TRBV4-1 and TRBJ2-1; possibly TRBD1 for D (7 bases). The CDR3 length is 15 residues. The germline CDR1 and CDR2 sequences are MGHRA and YSYEKL. The V and J ends lost 4 bases and 3 bases respectively, with 13 bases between them.